Here is one T cell receptor (beta chain) with its context. This entry belongs to a study of T cell changes during pregnancy in multiple sclerosis. Profiling relied on immunoSEQ multiplex PCR, and the TCRdb table lists in-frame clones only, not all of them. The sample records about 81,000 clones, around 93% being singletons. This CDR3 contains 15 residues. CDR1 and CDR2 (germline): MRHNA, SNTAGT. The V segment lost 6 bases and the J segment 9 bases; nucleotides outside the gene matches: 11. The clonotype was recovered from a female donor with multiple sclerosis, enrolled in a pregnancy study. Sequences were derived from peripheral blood, sampled in the third trimester of pregnancy. This chain joins TRBV6-4 and TRBJ1-6; 7 bases agree with TRBD1. CDR3 nucleotides: TGTGCCAGCAGAACGTCAGGGACAGATTTTTCACCCCTCCACTTT. Translation: CASRTSGTDFSPLHF.